The sequence of this T cell receptor (beta chain) was determined in a study of T cells in Graves' hyperthyroidism and ophthalmopathy. Regions amplified from RNA transcripts were the TCR beta CDR3 regions. RT-PCR in the first round (using the HTBI primer set) targeted the TCR CDR3. TCRdb processed the multiplex PCR reads anew with MiXCR; each CDR3 protein has one entry. The table has roughly 200,000 distinct CDR3 sequences, about a sixth seen once. CDR1 and CDR2 from the germline V gene are MNHNS and SASEGT. The CDR3 runs 15 residues. V trimming: 7 bases; J trimming: 6 bases; junction bases outside the gene matches: 11.

The chain links TRBV6-1 to TRBJ1-5, with 8 bases lining up with TRBD1. Material: blood. The sequence was collected from a man aged 35-49 years with Graves' hyperthyroidism. CDR3 amino acids: CASTTQAGGSQPQHF. The CDR3 bases are TGTGCCAGCACCACGCAAGCAGGGGGCAGTCAGCCCCAGCATTTT.